This T cell receptor (beta chain) emerged from a study of CD8 T cells in ankylosing spondylitis. The CDR3 spans 16 residues. Losses at the gene ends were 6 bases for V and 4 bases for J; bases not matched to a gene: 11. Per the germline V gene, CDR1 is MNHEY and CDR2 is SVGAGI. It was by quantitative 5'-RACE with molecular barcodes that TCR beta libraries were made. From the 5' RACE reads, TCRdb called clonotypes with MiXCR, one entry per CDR3 protein. The repertoire consists of more than 25,000 distinct CDR3 sequences, with 11% to 15% occurring once and the leading ten covering around a third. Points on this clonotype: Its antigen is unknown.

Study-wide results and caveats: A number of the motif variants had already been described in reactive arthritis synovial fluid and blood. Disease-linked clones had a CD8+ phenotype and relatively low frequency in peripheral blood.

The chain recombines TRBV6-5 with TRBJ2-2; TRBD1 matches 7 bases. The sequenced material came from blood. The TCR was taken from a male donor with ankylosing spondylitis or in good health (not recorded which). This CDR3 is CASRLAGTESTGELFF. CDR3 sequence (DNA): TGTGCCAGCAGGCTCGCCGGGACAGAATCCACCGGGGAGCTGTTTTTT.